These 11 T cell receptor beta chains were sequenced from one sample in a study of blood T cell repertoires in COVID-19. TCRdb's table, derived via immunoSEQ multiplex PCR, lists solely in-frame clones and lacks some. This sample yields some 180,000 clones, of which over 80% are seen a single time; 6% to 7% belongs to the top ten. Material: peripheral blood. The receptors stem from a woman between 35 and 50 years old with COVID-19, enrolled during active disease.

This sequence joins TRBV10-1 and TRBJ2-3, with TRBD2 as a possible D gene (5 bases). The V gene lost 10 bases and the J gene lost 4 bases, with 15 bases spanning the gap. The germline CDR1 and CDR2 sequences are WNHNN and SYGVQD (reference sequence). This CDR3 comprises 13 residues. CDR3 DNA sequence: TGCGCCATTTCAACGGGGAAATCAGATACGCAGTATTTT. This sequence encodes CAISTGKSDTQYF.

This clone showed up just once. The chain couples TRBV11-2 to TRBJ1-4, with TRBD1 as a possible D gene (6 bases). CDR1 and CDR2 (germline): SGHAT, FQNNGV. The CDR3 extends over 16 amino acids. V shed 4 bases and J shed 3 bases, with 15 bases lying between them. This CDR3 reads CASSSDRGAANEKLFF. In DNA form, the CDR3 reads TGTGCCAGCAGCTCCGATCGGGGGGCAGCTAATGAAAAACTGTTTTTT. The variable domain in full, completed from reference TRBV11-2 and TRBJ1-4, reads EAGVAQSPRYKIIEKRQSVAFWCNPISGHATLYWYQQILGQGPKLLIQFQNNGVVDDSQLPKDRFSAERLKGVDSTLKIQPAKLEDSAVYLCASSSDRGAANEKLFFGSGTQLSVL.

The chain is built from TRBV5-1 and TRBJ2-5, with D possibly matching TRBD2 (7 bases). The CDR3 contains 15 residues. V was cut by 1 base and J by 3 bases, with 13 bases left in between. CDR1 SGHRS and CDR2 YFSETQ come from the germline V gene. This CDR3 is CASSLRGGREETQYF. CDR3 coding DNA: TGCGCCAGCAGCTTGAGGGGGGGACGAGAAGAGACCCAGTACTTC.

The genes are TRBV19 and TRBJ1-2; 7 positions agree with TRBD1. Germline assignment: CDR1 LNHDA and CDR2 SQIVND (reference sequence). The CDR3 is 17 residues long. J lost 8 bases, V lost 5 bases, and 20 bases had no gene match. The CDR3 loop reads CASSVLRDSYLEGGYTF. The CDR3 DNA reads as TGTGCCAGTAGTGTCCTTCGGGACAGCTATTTGGAAGGAGGCTACACCTTC. The complete variable domain, with remaining parts taken from reference TRBV19 and TRBJ1-2, reads DGGITQSPKYLFRKEGQNVTLSCEQNLNHDAMYWYRQDPGQGLRLIYYSQIVNDFQKGDIAEGYSVSREKKESFPLTVTSAQKNPTAFYLCASSVLRDSYLEGGYTFGSGTRLTVV.

V is TRBV5-4 and J is TRBJ1-2, with D unclear. Germline V gives CDR1 SGHNT, CDR2 YYREEE (reference sequence). Trimming cost V 0 bases and J 8 bases, with 8 bases left between them. This CDR3 contains 12 residues. CDR3 protein: CASSLVQTGYTF. Written as DNA, the CDR3 is TGTGCCAGCAGCTTGGTCCAGACAGGCTACACCTTC. The whole variable domain, filled in from reference TRBV5-4 and TRBJ1-2, reads ETGVTQSPTHLIKTRGQQVTLRCSSQSGHNTVSWYQQALGQGPQFIFQYYREEENGRGNFPPRFSGLQFPNYSSELNVNALELDDSALYLCASSLVQTGYTFGSGTRLTVV.

The chain carries TRBV4-1 and TRBJ2-7; D unclear. CDR1 MGHRA and CDR2 YSYEKL come from the germline V gene. The CDR3 totals 13 residues. The ends were cut back, 2 bases at V and 3 bases at J, with 8 bases in the middle. For the CDR3, the DNA is TGCGCCAGCAGCCAACAGTACAGCTACGAGCAGTACTTC. Translated, it gives CASSQQYSYEQYF.

This clone was observed a single time. The V call is TRBV6-4, the J call TRBJ2-1, with 13 bases lining up with TRBD2. The V and J ends lost 10 bases and 7 bases, in that order; junction bases with no gene match: 10. Germline loops: CDR1 MRHNA, CDR2 SNTAGT. The CDR3 length is 15 residues. CDR3 sequence: CATRTSGSYLNEQFF. The CDR3 nucleotides are TGTGCCACCCGGACTAGCGGGAGTTATTTGAATGAGCAGTTCTTC.

The rearrangement joins TRBV11-2 to TRBJ1-2, with 8 nucleotides matching TRBD1. This CDR3 is 14 amino acids long. The V and J ends lost 7 bases and 2 bases, in that order; junction bases with no gene match: 6. Germline V gene sequence: CDR1 SGHAT, CDR2 FQNNGV. Here the CDR3 reads CASNSGQGNYGYTF. The CDR3 DNA follows: TGTGCCAGCAACTCCGGACAGGGCAACTATGGCTACACCTTC.

This chain uses TRBV11-1 with TRBJ2-1; 14 positions match TRBD2. V lost 6 bases and J lost 10; bases outside the gene matches: 8. The germline CDR1 and CDR2 sequences are SGHAT and FQDESV (reference sequence). CDR3 length equals 15 residues. DNA for the CDR3: TGTGCCAGCAGTCCTTGGACTAGCGGGAGGAGGGAGCAGTTCTTC. Protein product: CASSPWTSGRREQFF.

The CDR3 loop reads CAISESRDGYTF. The CDR3 DNA sequence: TGTGCCATCAGTGAGTCGAGGGATGGCTACACCTTC. V usage is TRBV10-3 and J usage is TRBJ1-2; D remains ambiguous. The CDR3 has 12 amino acids. Germline assignment: CDR1 ENHRY and CDR2 SYGVKD. Between the trimmed V and J ends, which lost 0 bases and 6 bases, there was a span of 5 bases.

The chain is built from TRBV7-4 and TRBJ2-3; 7 bases are shared with TRBD1. V was pared by 1 base and J by 0 bases, with 4 bases of the junction left unmatched. Germline CDR1 is SGHVT and CDR2 is SQSDAQ. The CDR3 covers 16 residues. CDR3 region: CASSLDRGRSTDTQYF. The CDR3 region has the DNA TGTGCCAGCAGCTTAGACAGGGGAAGGAGCACAGATACGCAGTATTTT.